Listed here are 29 T cell receptor beta chains from one sample, sequenced in a study of identical twins. Via MiXCR, TCRdb re-called the 5' RACE reads, giving one row per CDR3 protein. The profile shows more than 650,000 distinct CDR3 sequences, around 6% of them singletons. Sequenced: naive T cells sorted from blood. The source is a man between 18 and 35 years old in good health.

The chain is built from TRBV12-3 or TRBV12-4 and TRBJ2-1; 15 nucleotides agree with TRBD2. V was clipped by 7 bases and J by 4 bases; unmatched bases: 8. The CDR3 has 17 residues. CDR3 nucleotide sequence: TGTGCCAGCACCCGAGGGACTAGCGGGGGGCCGTACAATGAGCAGTTCTTC. Protein: CASTRGTSGGPYNEQFF.

Many counts were recorded for this clonotype. The chain has TRBV5-1 and TRBJ2-5, with 9 bases lining up with TRBD1. The germline V gene encodes CDR1 SGHRS and CDR2 YFSETQ. The CDR3 runs 17 residues. V gave up 4 bases and J gave up 3 bases; unmatched junction bases: 13. The CDR3 DNA sequence: TGCGCCAGCAGCAGAGGTGCCGGGACAGGGACCAAAGAGACCCAGTACTTC. As protein: CASSRGAGTGTKETQYF.

The chain uses TRBV7-9 and TRBJ1-2; no definite D call. There are 15 residues in the CDR3. Looked up from germline, CDR1 is SEHNR and CDR2 is FQNEAQ (reference sequence). The ends were cut back, 1 base at V and 8 bases at J, with 17 bases in the middle. The CDR3 sequence: CASSLGGEGGGGYTF. The CDR3 DNA reads as TGTGCCAGCAGCTTAGGCGGGGAAGGCGGTGGCGGCTACACCTTC.

V and J are TRBV6-1 and TRBJ1-3; D possibly corresponds to TRBD1 (6 bases). Germline V gene data show CDR1 as MNHNS and CDR2 as SASEGT. V shed 6 bases and J shed 0 bases, with 12 bases lying between them. The CDR3 runs 15 residues. DNA for the CDR3: TGTGCCAGCAGCCCGGACAGACTCTCTGGAAACACCATATATTTT. Translating gives CASSPDRLSGNTIYF.

This clonotype has only a few counts. The chain couples TRBV10-3 to TRBJ2-2, with D maybe TRBD1 (5 bases). From germline, CDR1 is ENHRY and CDR2 SYGVKD. Trimming removed 0 bases from V and 4 bases from J, with 9 bases in between. The CDR3 is 15 residues long. CDR3 DNA sequence: TGTGCCATCAGTGAGTCGAAGGGGTTCACCGGGGAGCTGTTTTTT. Its translation is CAISESKGFTGELFF.

V is TRBV28 and J is TRBJ2-3, with TRBD2 matching 12 bases. Trimming took 2 bases from V and 4 from J; bases not matched to a gene: 10. Germline CDR1 and CDR2: MDHEN and SYDVKM. The CDR3 is 18 amino acids. CDR3 in DNA: TGTGCCAGCAGTTTAGCTAGACTAGCGGGAGCCGGACCAGATACGCAGTATTTT. This encodes CASSLARLAGAGPDTQYF.

This clonotype was counted ten times or more. The V and J genes are TRBV20-1 and TRBJ2-1; 9 bases line up with TRBD2. After removal of 3 bases from V and 1 base from J, the junction contained 4 bases not matched to a gene. CDR3 length equals 15 residues. CDR1 and CDR2 (germline): DFQATT, SNEGSKA (reference sequence). The CDR3 DNA reads as TGCAGTGCTAGGATAGCGGGAGAGTCCTACAATGAGCAGTTCTTC. Amino acids: CSARIAGESYNEQFF.

This clonotype occurred many times. As DNA, the CDR3 is TGTGCCATCAGTGATAACAGCGGGATCGGTTTCACGCAGTATTTT. Protein sequence: CAISDNSGIGFTQYF. The rearrangement uses TRBV10-3 and TRBJ2-3; 7 bases are shared with TRBD2. After removal of 3 bases from V and 9 bases from J, the junction contained 12 bases not matched to a gene. Germline CDR1 ENHRY, CDR2 SYGVKD. The CDR3 spans 15 residues.

V is TRBV7-9 and J is TRBJ2-1; 8 bases map to TRBD1. Unmatched junction bases numbered 4, after V lost 2 bases and J lost 4 bases. This CDR3 contains 15 residues. CDR1 and CDR2 from the germline V gene are SEHNR and FQNEAQ (reference sequence). As DNA, the CDR3 is TGTGCCAGCAGCTTACGGACAGGGCGGTACAATGAGCAGTTCTTC. Its protein product is CASSLRTGRYNEQFF.

The table lists this clonotype with many counts. The V gene is TRBV30, the J gene TRBJ2-3; D perhaps matches TRBD1 (6 bases). Germline V gene lookup returns CDR1 GTSNPN and CDR2 SVGIG (reference sequence). V lost 4 bases and J 0 bases, leaving 17 bases between the germline ends. The CDR3 covers 16 residues. CDR3: CAWTPSTGTSTDTQYF. CDR3 nucleotides: TGTGCCTGGACCCCATCGACCGGGACAAGCACAGATACGCAGTATTTT.

Many counts were recorded for this clonotype. J is TRBJ2-2 and V is TRBV6-2 or TRBV6-3; 9 bases line up with TRBD2. CDR3 length: 14 amino acids. V dropped 7 bases and J dropped 4; count of bases not matched to a gene: 4. CDR1 MNHEY and CDR2 SVGEGT come from the germline V gene. The CDR3 DNA sequence: TGTGCCAGCATTAGCGGGAGCGGCACCGGGGAGCTGTTTTTT. This codes for CASISGSGTGELFF.

This clonotype was seen more than once but under ten times. The chain joins TRBV7-9 to TRBJ2-1; D possibly corresponds to TRBD2 (6 bases). The CDR3 sequence is 15 residues long. Trimming took off 5 bases at V and 3 bases at J, with 14 bases between the two ends. Per the germline V gene, CDR1 is SEHNR and CDR2 is FQNEAQ (reference sequence). The CDR3 nucleotides read TGTGCCAGCAGCCCCCACGGGAGAAACTACAATGAGCAGTTCTTC. Encoded protein: CASSPHGRNYNEQFF.

This clonotype was detected a few times. A read error may explain this, as a much larger clone is one base away. The rearrangement links TRBV6-2 or TRBV6-3 to TRBJ2-2; D call uncertain. Germline CDR1 MNHEY, CDR2 SVGEGT. This CDR3 spans 13 amino acids. V lost 2 bases and J 2 bases, leaving 3 bases between the germline ends. CDR3 nucleotides: TGTGCCAGCAGTTACGTCAACACCGGGGAGCTGTTTTTT. The encoded protein is CASSYVNTGELFF.

The chain employs TRBV2 and TRBJ2-7; tentatively, D is TRBD2 (6 bases). With 10 bases removed from V and 3 bases from J, the gap between germline ends came to 22 bases. Germline CDR1 reads SNHLY; CDR2 reads FYNNEI. The CDR3 totals 15 residues. CDR3 region: CATHPWRDQNYEQYV. CDR3 sequence (DNA): TGTGCCACTCACCCGTGGCGGGACCAAAACTACGAGCAGTACGTC.

The chain links TRBV27 to TRBJ1-1; D gene unclear. Trimming took off 6 bases at V and 4 bases at J, with 9 bases between the two ends. CDR1 and CDR2 (germline): MNHEY, SMNVEV (reference sequence). CDR3 length: 12 residues. The chain's CDR3 is CASRRLGTEAFF. DNA of the CDR3: TGTGCCAGCAGGAGGTTGGGCACTGAAGCTTTCTTT.

The chain combines TRBV20-1 with TRBJ2-1, with D tentatively TRBD1 (6 bases). The germline CDR1 and CDR2 sequences are DFQATT and SNEGSKA (reference sequence). The V gene lost 0 bases and the J gene lost 5 bases, with 17 bases spanning the gap. The CDR3 sequence is 16 residues long. CDR3 residues: CSARDALEQGNNEQFF. In DNA, the CDR3 is TGCAGTGCTAGAGATGCCTTGGAACAGGGAAACAATGAGCAGTTCTTC.

The chain has TRBV6-4 and TRBJ2-1, with 11 nucleotides matching TRBD2. V was pared by 0 bases and J by 3 bases, with 1 base of the junction left unmatched. Germline lookup yields CDR1 MRHNA and CDR2 SNTAGT. The CDR3 covers 16 residues. CDR3 residues: CASSDSGTSGYNEQFF. The CDR3 nucleotides are TGTGCCAGCAGTGACTCGGGGACTAGCGGCTACAATGAGCAGTTCTTC.

The rearrangement uses TRBV3-1 and TRBJ2-7; 12 bases align to TRBD2. CDR3 length equals 17 residues. V was pared by 0 bases and J by 4 bases, with 7 bases of the junction left unmatched. Germline CDR1 and CDR2: LGHDT and YNNKEL (reference sequence). The CDR3 protein is CASSQETRLAGVYEQYF. The CDR3, as DNA: TGTGCCAGCAGCCAAGAGACGCGACTAGCGGGAGTGTACGAGCAGTACTTC.

The sample holds many counts of this clonotype. The chain is built from TRBV12-3 or TRBV12-4 and TRBJ2-2; 7 positions match TRBD2. V gave up 5 bases and J gave up 1 base; unmatched junction bases: 10. The CDR3 covers 17 residues. The CDR3 nucleotides read TGTGCCAGCAGTCCCCCCTCTAGCGGAGTGAACACCGGGGAGCTGTTTTTT. Encoded protein: CASSPPSSGVNTGELFF.

The rearrangement uses TRBV6-1 and TRBJ1-5; TRBD1 aligns across 7 bases. This CDR3 region has 16 residues. CDR1 and CDR2 from the germline V gene are MNHNS and SASEGT. The ends lost 6 bases at V and 3 bases at J; junction bases unmatched: 11. Here the CDR3 DNA reads TGTGCCAGCAGCCCGTCGGAGGGGGCCCCCAATCAGCCCCAGCATTTT. This translates into CASSPSEGAPNQPQHF.

This clonotype has ten or more counts. The gene calls are TRBV20-1 and TRBJ2-5; weak D call: TRBD2 (6 bases). Germline V lookup: CDR1 DFQATT, CDR2 SNEGSKA (reference sequence). This CDR3 region has 13 residues. The V end lost 7 bases, the J end lost 3 bases, and 15 bases lay between the germline ends. This chain's CDR3 is CSGAGTMKETQYF. Here the CDR3 DNA reads TGCAGTGGCGCGGGGACGATGAAAGAGACCCAGTACTTC.

This clonotype was found many times. The chain recombines TRBV7-2 with TRBJ2-3, with TRBD2 matching 7 bases. The CDR3 is 14 amino acids. Looked up from germline, CDR1 is SGHTA and CDR2 is FQGNSA. V shed 8 bases, J shed 6 bases, and the junction held 11 bases outside the gene matches. The CDR3 reads CASESSGGGDTQYF. In nucleotides, the CDR3 is TGTGCCAGCGAGTCTAGCGGAGGTGGGGATACGCAGTATTTT.

This clonotype was counted a few times. V gene TRBV5-1 combines with J gene TRBJ2-3, with D possibly being TRBD2 (5 bases). V was shortened by 6 bases and J by 4 bases, with 12 bases between the two germline ends. CDR1 SGHRS and CDR2 YFSETQ come from the germline V gene. The CDR3 is 13 residues long. The CDR3 here is CASNRGAADTQYF. The CDR3 region has the DNA TGCGCCAGCAATCGGGGAGCAGCAGATACGCAGTATTTT.

This clonotype was seen only a few times. The CDR3: CASSQETRANVLTF. The CDR3 DNA sequence: TGCGCCAGCAGCCAAGAGACGAGGGCCAACGTCCTGACTTTC. V and J are TRBV4-3 and TRBJ2-6; unclear D gene. CDR1 is LGHNA and CDR2 is YSLEER in the germline V gene. Trimming pared 0 bases from V and 5 bases from J, leaving 5 bases between. The CDR3 spans 14 residues.

This clonotype occurred a few times. The rearrangement joins TRBV4-3 to TRBJ1-2, with D unclear. Germline-derived CDR1 and CDR2 are LGHNA and YSLEER. Trimming removed 3 bases at V and 5 bases at J, with 4 bases between. The CDR3 covers 11 residues. Here the CDR3 reads CASSQGYGYTF. CDR3 coding DNA: TGCGCCAGCAGCCAGGGATATGGCTACACCTTC.

This clonotype was recorded at least ten times. The rearrangement uses TRBV5-1 and TRBJ2-4; D not certain. Trimming took off 1 base at V and 8 bases at J, with 10 bases between the two ends. CDR3 size: 13 residues. Germline CDR1 and CDR2: SGHRS and YFSETQ. The CDR3 is CASSLQIGHIQYF. In nucleotides, the CDR3 is TGCGCCAGCAGCTTGCAGATTGGGCACATTCAGTACTTC. Complete variable domain (other parts from reference TRBV5-1 and TRBJ2-4): KAGVTQTPRYLIKTRGQQVTLSCSPISGHRSVSWYQQTPGQGLQFLFEYFSETQRNKGNFPGRFSGRQFSNSRSEMNVSTLELGDSALYLCASSLQIGHIQYFGAGTRLSVL.

As DNA, the CDR3 is TGTGCCAGCACAGGACAGGGGAGAAACACCATATATTTT. It specifies CASTGQGRNTIYF. The chain links TRBV25-1 to TRBJ1-3, with 9 nucleotides matching TRBD1. The CDR3 is 13 residues long. V shed 7 bases, J shed 5 bases, and the junction held 3 bases outside the gene matches. The germline V gene encodes CDR1 MGHDK and CDR2 SYGVNS. Filled out from reference TRBV25-1 and TRBJ1-3, the complete variable domain reads EADIYQTPRYLVIGTGKKITLECSQTMGHDKMYWYQQDPGMELHLIHYSYGVNSTEKGDLSSESTVSRIRTEHFPLTLESARPSHTSQYLCASTGQGRNTIYFGEGSWLTVV.

The CDR3 nucleotides read TGTGCCAGCAGCCCGAGACGGACGATCAAAACTAGCACAGATACGCAGTATTTT. It encodes CASSPRRTIKTSTDTQYF. V usage is TRBV7-8 and J usage is TRBJ2-3; D remains ambiguous. The V end lost 5 bases, the J end lost 0 bases, and 21 bases lay between the germline ends. The V gene's germline CDR1 is SGHVS and CDR2 FQNEAQ. The CDR3 consists of 18 residues. Drawing the rest from reference TRBV7-8 and TRBJ2-3, the complete variable domain is GAGVSQSPRYKVAKRGQDVALRCDPISGHVSLFWYQQALGQGPEFLTYFQNEAQLDKSGLPSDRFFAERPEGSVSTLKIQRTQQEDSAVYLCASSPRRTIKTSTDTQYFGPGTRLTVL.

This clonotype occurred many times. This rearrangement joins TRBV12-3 or TRBV12-4 to TRBJ1-2; possible D gene TRBD1, 6 bases. Trimming removed 6 bases at V and 3 bases at J, with 11 bases between. The CDR3 runs to 13 residues. The chain's CDR3 is CASRHRVHYGYTF. CDR3 bases: TGTGCCAGCAGGCACAGGGTGCACTATGGCTACACCTTC.